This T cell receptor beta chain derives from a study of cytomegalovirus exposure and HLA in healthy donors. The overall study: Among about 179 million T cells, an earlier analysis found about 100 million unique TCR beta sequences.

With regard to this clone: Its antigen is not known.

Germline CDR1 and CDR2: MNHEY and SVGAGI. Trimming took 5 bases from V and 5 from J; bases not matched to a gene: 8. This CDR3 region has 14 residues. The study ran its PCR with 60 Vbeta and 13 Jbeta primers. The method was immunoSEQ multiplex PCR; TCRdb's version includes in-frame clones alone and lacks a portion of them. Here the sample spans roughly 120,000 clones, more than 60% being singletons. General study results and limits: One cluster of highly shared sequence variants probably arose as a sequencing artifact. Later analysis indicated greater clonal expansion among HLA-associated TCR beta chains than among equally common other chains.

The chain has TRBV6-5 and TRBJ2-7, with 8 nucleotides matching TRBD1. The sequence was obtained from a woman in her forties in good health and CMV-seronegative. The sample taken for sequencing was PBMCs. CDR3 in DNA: TGTGCCAGCAGTCGATGGGACAGGCAACACGAGCAGTACTTC. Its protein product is CASSRWDRQHEQYF.